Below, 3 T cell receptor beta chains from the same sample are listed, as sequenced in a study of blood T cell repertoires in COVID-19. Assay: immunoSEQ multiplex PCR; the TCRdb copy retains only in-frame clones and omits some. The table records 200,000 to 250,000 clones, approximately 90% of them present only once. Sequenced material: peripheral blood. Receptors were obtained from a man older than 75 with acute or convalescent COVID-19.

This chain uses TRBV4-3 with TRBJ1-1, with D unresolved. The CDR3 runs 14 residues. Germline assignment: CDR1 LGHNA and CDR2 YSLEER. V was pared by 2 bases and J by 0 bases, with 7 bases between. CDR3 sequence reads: CASSQYLMNTEAFF. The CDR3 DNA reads TGCGCCAGCAGCCAATATCTAATGAACACTGAAGCTTTCTTT.

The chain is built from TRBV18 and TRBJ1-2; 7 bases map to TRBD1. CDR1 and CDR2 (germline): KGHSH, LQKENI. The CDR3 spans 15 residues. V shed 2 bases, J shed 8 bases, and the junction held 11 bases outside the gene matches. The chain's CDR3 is CASSPVGRGLIGYTF. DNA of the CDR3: TGTGCCAGCTCACCAGTCGGCAGGGGGTTGATAGGCTACACCTTC.

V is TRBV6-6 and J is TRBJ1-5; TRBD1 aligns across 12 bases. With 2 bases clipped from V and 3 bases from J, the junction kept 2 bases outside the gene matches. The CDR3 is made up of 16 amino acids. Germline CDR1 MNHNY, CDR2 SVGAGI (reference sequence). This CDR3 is CASSYGTGGFNQPQHF. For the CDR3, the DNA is TGTGCCAGCAGTTACGGGACAGGGGGCTTCAATCAGCCCCAGCATTTT.